Listed below are T cell receptor beta chains from one sample, sequenced in a study of blood T cells in healthy people across ages. TCRdb reprocessed the 5' RACE reads with MiXCR, giving one entry per CDR3 protein. This table has roughly 550,000 distinct CDR3 sequences, 20% to 30% appearing once. The same specimen was also included in a second study, on T cells of mothers and their children.

The specimen was blood. These receptors originate from a boy aged 10-17 years in good health. The CDR3 runs from the conserved cysteine through the conserved F or W.

V	J	CDR3
TRBV12-3/TRBV12-4	TRBJ1-5	CASSLNRVRQPQHF
TRBV5-1	TRBJ1-2	CASSLLGPNYGYTF
TRBV12-3/TRBV12-4	TRBJ1-1	CSSGAVGAFF
TRBV5-5	NA	CASSSARTENLEIQYF
TRBV12-3/TRBV12-4	TRBJ2-7	CASRPGPDYEQYF
TRBV15	TRBJ2-7	CATSRGGGRTVLEQYF
TRBV9	TRBJ2-3	CASSIGLELTDTQYF
TRBV6-2/TRBV6-3	TRBJ2-1	CASSSPYNEQFF
TRBV18	TRBJ2-1	CASSPIPGTSLNEQFF
TRBV27	TRBJ2-1	CASTPGGPFNEQFF
TRBV5-5	TRBJ1-3	CASSFGGFGNTIYF
TRBV6-5	TRBJ2-7	CASSYSGGGYEQYF
TRBV20-1	TRBJ1-2	CSAREPTGYGYTF
TRBV25-1	TRBJ2-1	CASSDGGSNNEQFF
TRBV7-3	TRBJ1-1	CASRAPGNTEAFF
TRBV4-3	TRBJ2-2	CASSQDIHGPNTGELFF
TRBV4-3	TRBJ1-6	CASSQDRDNSPLHF
TRBV6-6	TRBJ1-2	CASSPGRAGGYTF
TRBV14	TRBJ2-2	CAITNFNTGELFF
TRBV10-3	TRBJ2-1	CAITQDRVGYNEQFF
TRBV10-3	TRBJ2-3	CAINKYGGTDTQYF
TRBV20-1	TRBJ2-7	CSARDSRRVPYEQYF
TRBV3-1	NA	CASSQRTGGEQYF
TRBV7-9	TRBJ2-1	CASSLALTSGYNEQFF
TRBV20-1	TRBJ1-6	CSARSSPSYNSPLHF
TRBV19	TRBJ2-3	CASSIGSTDTQYF
TRBV19	TRBJ2-1	CASSERDGSYNEQFF
TRBV12-3/TRBV12-4	TRBJ2-7	CASSFSGDSSYEQYF
TRBV25-1	TRBJ1-4	CASDGDGNERLFF
TRBV24-1	TRBJ2-5	CATSLTGEETQYF
TRBV6-2/TRBV6-3	TRBJ2-4	CASSYSRNRPIQYF
TRBV29-1	TRBJ2-3	CSGGRDTDTQYF
TRBV10-3	TRBJ2-7	CAISVLASGRNEQYF
TRBV7-2	NA	CASSLDPAPLDNEQFF
TRBV30	TRBJ2-7	CAWSVQQGLYEQYF
TRBV7-2	TRBJ2-7	CASSLVSQTVGEQYF
TRBV27	TRBJ1-5	CASSEGGPPSQQPQHF
TRBV4-3	TRBJ1-3	CASGSRNTIYF
TRBV24-1	TRBJ2-7	CATSDPGTGGSYEQYF
TRBV9	TRBJ1-1	CASSVGGQGWTEAFF
TRBV2	TRBJ2-2	CASSESGELFF
TRBV14	TRBJ1-4	CASKKTGGRDEKLFF
TRBV7-2	TRBJ2-3	CASSLLDTQYF
TRBV27	NA	CASSLRSSAYNEQFF
TRBV30	NA	CAWSARQGGEQFF
TRBV7-9	TRBJ2-3	CASSSSNQGWSTDTQYF
TRBV10-3	TRBJ1-4	CAISVDRGNEKLFF
TRBV28	TRBJ2-7	CASSQPGQGRTYEQYF
TRBV10-3	TRBJ2-5	CAISETGQGRWVETQYF
TRBV6-4	TRBJ2-6	CASSDSSRSGANVLTF
TRBV6-6	TRBJ2-7	CASSYSQGDNEQYF
TRBV29-1	TRBJ1-1	CSVTQGRNTEAFF
TRBV3-1	TRBJ2-3	CASSQEETWGVNTQYF
TRBV6-5	TRBJ2-3	CASSYQSEITDTQYF
TRBV12-3/TRBV12-4	TRBJ2-2	CASKMNWDTGELFF
TRBV12-3/TRBV12-4	TRBJ2-7	CASSLEGSTYEQYF
TRBV6-2/TRBV6-3	TRBJ2-5	CASGTGSQETQYF
TRBV5-4	TRBJ2-5	CASSLAGQATTQYF
TRBV10-3	TRBJ1-4	CAISDRGQATNEKLFF